A single sample is the source of the 28 T cell receptor beta chains below, sequenced in a study of vaccination and CD4 T cells after COVID-19. For these TCRs, the target antigens are not known. Sequencing of the DNA from cultured CD4+ T cells was carried out with the Oncomine TCR Beta short-read assay. MiXCR, run by TCRdb on the PCR reads, gives a single entry per CDR3 protein. Of 6,600 or so distinct CDR3 sequences in the sample, just under 30% are singletons; the top ten hold roughly 31%. The sample's treatment: roughly nine-day PBMC culture with coronavirus spike peptide pools or control peptides (ViraFEST assay). CD4+ T-cell collection from the unexposed donor predated the COVID-19 pandemic (2011-2018). What was sequenced was CD4+ T cells from blood, cultured in vitro. Receptors were obtained from a human donor in good health.

The V and J genes are TRBV10-1 and TRBJ1-1; possibly TRBD1 for D (5 bases). CDR1 is WNHNN and CDR2 is SYGVQD in the germline V gene (reference sequence). This CDR3 comprises 12 residues. The V gene lost 4 bases and the J gene lost 6 bases, with 9 bases spanning the gap. CDR3 coding DNA: TGCGCCAGCAGTGGAAGGGGCGCTGAAGCTTTCTTT. The encoded protein is CASSGRGAEAFF.

In DNA, the CDR3 is TGTGCCACCGCGGGGGGGCTGAACACTGAAGCTTTCTTT. This sequence encodes CATAGGLNTEAFF. The chain uses TRBV10-3 and TRBJ1-1; tentative D call: TRBD1 (6 bases). The CDR3 covers 13 residues. V shed 10 bases and J shed 0 bases, with 12 bases lying between them. From germline, CDR1 is ENHRY and CDR2 SYGVKD.

This clonotype rates as medium-sized (0.01 to 0.1%). The V call is TRBV6-1, the J call TRBJ1-1; D is ambiguous. CDR3 size: 15 residues. Between the trimmed V and J ends, which lost 5 bases and 2 bases, there was a span of 15 bases. The germline CDR1 and CDR2 sequences are MNHNS and SASEGT. The DNA of the CDR3 is TGTGCCAGCAGTACCCCCGTGGGCCAAAACACTGAAGCTTTCTTT. As protein: CASSTPVGQNTEAFF.

The rearrangement uses TRBV7-7 and TRBJ2-1; 8 bases are a match to TRBD1. Germline CDR1 and CDR2: SSHAT and FNYEAQ (reference sequence). The trim removed 11 bases at V and 2 bases at J, leaving 11 bases unmatched. The CDR3 loop spans 15 amino acids. CDR3 amino acids: CAHRGRTEPYNEQFF. CDR3 nucleotides: TGTGCCCACAGGGGGAGGACAGAACCCTACAATGAGCAGTTCTTC.

The chain couples TRBV29-1 to TRBJ2-5, with 14 bases fitting TRBD2. This CDR3 region has 15 residues. From germline, CDR1 is SQVTM and CDR2 ANQGSEA. V was clipped by 7 bases and J by 5 bases; unmatched bases: 9. The CDR3 loop is CSARLGTSGGETQYF. For the CDR3, the DNA is TGCAGCGCCAGATTAGGGACTAGCGGGGGTGAGACCCAGTACTTC.

The J gene is TRBJ2-1, the V gene TRBV15, with 10 bases matching TRBD2. Trimming removed 5 bases from V and 10 bases from J; junction bases left unmatched: 14. The CDR3 is 16 amino acids. The germline V gene has CDR1 LNHNV and CDR2 YYDKDF (reference sequence). The CDR3 protein is CATSPWASGGGREQFF. The DNA for the CDR3 is TGTGCCACCAGCCCCTGGGCAAGCGGGGGGGGACGCGAGCAGTTCTTC.

This clonotype was seen only a few times. The CDR3 region has the DNA TGTGCCATCAGTGAGTTCGGGGGGGATTCACCCCTCCACTTT. Amino acids: CAISEFGGDSPLHF. The chain has TRBV10-3 and TRBJ1-6, with a weak D call TRBD1 (5 bases). From germline, CDR1 is ENHRY and CDR2 SYGVKD. This CDR3 is 14 amino acids long. V lost 1 base, J lost 8 bases, and 9 bases lay in between.

The chain is built from TRBV3-1 and TRBJ1-2; TRBD1 is a possible D gene (5 bases). CDR3 size: 13 residues. Germline V gene lookup returns CDR1 LGHDT and CDR2 YNNKEL (reference sequence). V lost 2 bases and J lost 3, with 7 bases in between. CDR3 coding DNA: TGTGCCAGCAGCCAATCAGGGTACTATGGCTACACCTTC. This codes for CASSQSGYYGYTF.

The V call is TRBV7-2, the J call TRBJ2-1; 10 positions agree with TRBD2. CDR1 and CDR2 (germline): SGHTA, FQGNSA. V was pared by 1 base and J by 9 bases, with 6 bases of the junction left unmatched. The CDR3 contains 15 residues. The CDR3 DNA follows: TGTGCCAGCAGCTTAGTGGGGACTAGCGCCACTGAGCAGTTCTTC. As protein: CASSLVGTSATEQFF.

This rearrangement joins TRBV10-3 to TRBJ1-1; no definite D call. CDR3 length: 14 residues. The V gene's germline CDR1 is ENHRY and CDR2 SYGVKD. Trimming took 11 bases from V and 4 from J, leaving 20 bases between them. The CDR3 DNA reads as TGTGCCGCCACAAAGGACCGAGGCACCACTGAAGCTTTCTTT. This codes for CAATKDRGTTEAFF.

This clonotype was found a few times. The V and J genes are TRBV7-9 and TRBJ1-1, with D possibly TRBD1 on 5 matching bases. The CDR3 has 13 amino acids. The ends were cut back, 1 base at V and 11 bases at J, with 14 bases in the middle. Germline assignment: CDR1 SEHNR and CDR2 FQNEAQ (reference sequence). CDR3 bases: TGTGCCAGCAGCTTAGGCTTAGGGGAGGATGCTTTCTTT. Amino acid sequence: CASSLGLGEDAFF.

The V and J genes are TRBV7-2 and TRBJ1-2, with 10 bases fitting TRBD1. Germline lookup yields CDR1 SGHTA and CDR2 FQGNSA. This CDR3 has 18 residues. Trimming took 5 bases from V and 2 from J; bases not matched to a gene: 14. CDR3 in amino acids: CASSPKGTGVIMNYGYTF. Here the CDR3 DNA reads TGTGCCAGCAGCCCAAAGGGGACAGGGGTCATTATGAACTATGGCTACACCTTC.

The V and J genes are TRBV2 and TRBJ2-5, with 9 bases matching TRBD2. CDR1 and CDR2 (germline): SNHLY, FYNNEI. V lost 2 bases and J lost 4; bases outside the gene matches: 8. CDR3 length: 16 residues. CDR3 in amino acids: CASSEIVSGGRETQYF. Here the CDR3 DNA reads TGTGCCAGCAGTGAAATAGTTAGCGGGGGACGAGAGACCCAGTACTTC.

This clonotype has only a few counts. This rearrangement joins TRBV7-9 to TRBJ1-5, with 8 bases that match TRBD1. Trimming cost V 4 bases and J 9 bases; bases outside gene matches: 8. The CDR3 is made up of 14 amino acids. The germline V gene has CDR1 SEHNR and CDR2 FQNEAQ (reference sequence). The CDR3: CASSSQGGQGPQHF. CDR3 bases: TGTGCCAGCAGCTCACAGGGGGGCCAGGGGCCCCAGCATTTT.

The gene calls are TRBV7-8 and TRBJ2-7; D may correspond to TRBD1 or TRBD2 (6 bases each). The germline gives CDR1 SGHVS, CDR2 FQNEAQ. The ends were cut back, 5 bases at V and 5 bases at J, with 16 bases in the middle. The CDR3 is 14 amino acids. CDR3 loop: CASSEPGAGDEQYF. In nucleotides, the CDR3 is TGTGCCAGCAGCGAACCGGGGGCCGGGGACGAGCAGTACTTC.

The chain combines TRBV10-3 with TRBJ2-5; TRBD2 aligns across 7 bases. In germline, CDR1 is ENHRY, CDR2 SYGVKD. This CDR3 spans 14 amino acids. The trim removed 1 base at V and 2 bases at J, leaving 1 base unmatched. The CDR3: CAISEWGGQETQYF. The CDR3 coding sequence is TGTGCCATCAGTGAGTGGGGGGGGCAAGAGACCCAGTACTTC.

This clonotype rates as medium-sized. The V call is TRBV7-9, the J call TRBJ1-5; D is unclear. The length of the CDR3 is 19 residues. The germline V and J ends were trimmed by 2 bases and 1 base, with 21 bases remaining between them. CDR1 SEHNR and CDR2 FQNEAQ come from the germline V gene (reference sequence). CDR3 sequence (DNA): TGTGCCAGCAGCTTATACTCCTTTCGGGGTGGGGAGAGCAATCAGCCCCAGCATTTT. It is translated as CASSLYSFRGGESNQPQHF.

This sequence joins TRBV6-2 or TRBV6-3 and TRBJ2-7; the match to TRBD1 covers 8 bases. CDR3 length equals 12 residues. Germline V gene data show CDR1 as MNHEY and CDR2 as SVGEGT. V gave up 10 bases and J gave up 6 bases; unmatched junction bases: 8. The chain's CDR3 is CATQTGEGEQYF. In DNA form, the CDR3 reads TGTGCCACCCAGACAGGGGAAGGCGAGCAGTACTTC.

The CDR3 DNA follows: TGTGCCACCAGCCCTAGACTAGCGGAGAACAATGAGCAGTTCTTC. It translates to CATSPRLAENNEQFF. This chain connects TRBV15 to TRBJ2-1, with 9 bases aligning to TRBD2. The germline V gene encodes CDR1 LNHNV and CDR2 YYDKDF (reference sequence). The trim removed 5 bases at V and 5 bases at J, leaving 7 bases unmatched. This CDR3 region has 15 residues. Looking up the rest from reference TRBV15 and TRBJ2-1 gives the full variable domain: DAMVIQNPRYQVTQFGKPVTLSCSQTLNHNVMYWYQQKSSQAPKLLFHYYDKDFNNEADTPDNFQSRRPNTSFCFLDIRSPGLGDTAMYLCATSPRLAENNEQFFGPGTRLTVL.

The rearrangement joins TRBV6-1 to TRBJ2-5; TRBD2 matches 13 bases. V lost 6 bases, J lost 2 bases, and 6 bases stayed unmatched. From germline, CDR1 is MNHNS and CDR2 SASEGT. The CDR3 is made up of 16 amino acids. As DNA, the CDR3 is TGTGCCAGCAGCCTAACACTAGCGGGGGGGCAAGAGACCCAGTACTTC. Translating gives CASSLTLAGGQETQYF.

This sequence joins TRBV7-8 and TRBJ2-7, with no clear D. V lost 5 bases to trimming and J lost 1 base, with 15 bases between them. Germline V lookup: CDR1 SGHVS, CDR2 FQNEAQ. This CDR3 has 15 residues. The CDR3 coding sequence is TGTGCCAGCAGCCCCAGTGGCTCTCGTTCCTACGAGCAGTACTTC. Its translation: CASSPSGSRSYEQYF.

The chain couples TRBV9 to TRBJ1-2, with D perhaps TRBD1 (5 bases). Trimming pared 0 bases from V and 8 bases from J, leaving 11 bases between. The V gene's germline CDR1 is SGDLS and CDR2 YYNGEE. The CDR3 runs to 13 residues. The CDR3 DNA sequence: TGTGCCAGCAGCGTAGAGTCATGGGGCGGCTACACCTTC. Its translation: CASSVESWGGYTF.

The gene calls are TRBV6-2 or TRBV6-3 and TRBJ2-7; D ambiguous. Between the trimmed V and J ends, which lost 0 bases and 2 bases, there was a span of 17 bases. In germline, CDR1 is MNHEY, CDR2 SVGEGT. The CDR3 is made up of 17 amino acids. CDR3 sequence: CASSYSNSLPPPYEQYF. The CDR3 DNA reads as TGTGCCAGCAGTTACTCGAATTCCCTACCGCCGCCCTACGAGCAGTACTTC.

This clonotype turned up a few times. The CDR3 reads CASSNTGNQPQHF. Here the CDR3 DNA reads TGTGCCAGCAGCAATACAGGCAATCAGCCCCAGCATTTT. The chain is built from TRBV28 and TRBJ1-5; no definite D call. Germline-derived CDR1 and CDR2 are MDHEN and SYDVKM. V was cut by 6 bases and J by 2 bases, with 8 bases left in between. The CDR3 spans 13 residues.

With respect to this clonotype: A clone one base away is much larger, so this may be a read error. The chain couples TRBV7-2 to TRBJ1-2; the match to TRBD1 covers 9 bases. This CDR3 is built from 12 residues. Germline CDR1 and CDR2: SGHTA and FQGNSA. CDR3 coding DNA: TGTGCCAGCAGCTTCACAGGGGGCGGCTGCACCTTC. The encoded protein is CASSFTGGGCTF.

The J gene is TRBJ1-1, the V gene TRBV12-3 or TRBV12-4; D unresolved. The V end was cut by 6 bases, the J end by 11 bases, with 16 bases between. The CDR3 covers 12 residues. The CDR3 bases are TGTGCCAGCAGATCTTCGGGCAAACTGGCTTTCTTT. Amino acid sequence: CASRSSGKLAFF.

CDR3 amino acids: CASSLRGRISLPQHF. In nucleotides, the CDR3 is TGTGCCAGTAGCCTCAGGGGGCGCATTAGCTTGCCCCAGCATTTT. The chain employs TRBV19 and TRBJ1-5, with 8 bases aligning to TRBD1. The junction had 13 bases not matched to a gene; V was cut back by 6 bases and J by 9 bases. CDR1 LNHDA and CDR2 SQIVND come from the germline V gene (reference sequence). The CDR3 has 15 amino acids. The complete variable domain, with remaining parts taken from reference TRBV19 and TRBJ1-5, reads DGGITQSPKYLFRKEGQNVTLSCEQNLNHDAMYWYRQDPGQGLRLIYYSQIVNDFQKGDIAEGYSVSREKKESFPLTVTSAQKNPTAFYLCASSLRGRISLPQHFGDGTRLSIL.

This clonotype was recorded only once. This chain uses TRBV4-2 with TRBJ2-4, with 8 bases fitting TRBD2. CDR1 LGHNA and CDR2 YNFKEQ come from the germline V gene. V trimming: 0 bases; J trimming: 6 bases; junction bases outside the gene matches: 4. The CDR3 covers 15 residues. The DNA for the CDR3 is TGTGCCAGCAGCCAAGATGAGCGGGGGTCAAACATTCAGTACTTC. Its protein product is CASSQDERGSNIQYF.